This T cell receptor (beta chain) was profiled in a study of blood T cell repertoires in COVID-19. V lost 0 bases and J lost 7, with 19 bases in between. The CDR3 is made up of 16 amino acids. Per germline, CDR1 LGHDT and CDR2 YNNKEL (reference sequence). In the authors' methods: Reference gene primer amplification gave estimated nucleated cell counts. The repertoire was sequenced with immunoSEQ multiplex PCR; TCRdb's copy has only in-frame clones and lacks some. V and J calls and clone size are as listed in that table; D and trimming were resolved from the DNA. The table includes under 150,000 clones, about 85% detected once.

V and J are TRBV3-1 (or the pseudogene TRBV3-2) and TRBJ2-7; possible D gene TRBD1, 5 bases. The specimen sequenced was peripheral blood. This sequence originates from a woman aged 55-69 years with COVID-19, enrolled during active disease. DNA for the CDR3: TGTGCCAGCAGCCAAGATCTGTTTGGGGCTAGGCGGGAGCAGTACTTC. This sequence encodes CASSQDLFGARREQYF.